Below, one T cell receptor beta chain is given with its context. TCRdb keeps only in-frame clones here, not all; method: immunoSEQ multiplex PCR. Of approximately 51,000 clones listed, around 73% were seen once; the top ten hold over 13%. The CDR3 contains 16 residues. Germline V lookup: CDR1 SEHNR, CDR2 FQNEAQ (reference sequence). V dropped 1 base and J dropped 5 bases, with 14 bases sitting between them. Every single patient, without exception, relapsed after autologous stem cell transplantation, and brentuximab vedotin exposure varied. These data belong to a study of PD-1 blockade in classical Hodgkin lymphoma.

The TCR originated in a human donor with classical Hodgkin lymphoma. The specimen was peripheral blood mononuclear cells (PBMCs), collected before the second cycle of nivolumab. V and J are TRBV7-9 and TRBJ2-2, with a possible D match to TRBD1 (5 bases). The CDR3 reads CASSLGPAGWTGELFF. The CDR3 nucleotides read TGTGCCAGCAGCTTAGGCCCGGCAGGGTGGACCGGGGAGCTGTTTTTT.